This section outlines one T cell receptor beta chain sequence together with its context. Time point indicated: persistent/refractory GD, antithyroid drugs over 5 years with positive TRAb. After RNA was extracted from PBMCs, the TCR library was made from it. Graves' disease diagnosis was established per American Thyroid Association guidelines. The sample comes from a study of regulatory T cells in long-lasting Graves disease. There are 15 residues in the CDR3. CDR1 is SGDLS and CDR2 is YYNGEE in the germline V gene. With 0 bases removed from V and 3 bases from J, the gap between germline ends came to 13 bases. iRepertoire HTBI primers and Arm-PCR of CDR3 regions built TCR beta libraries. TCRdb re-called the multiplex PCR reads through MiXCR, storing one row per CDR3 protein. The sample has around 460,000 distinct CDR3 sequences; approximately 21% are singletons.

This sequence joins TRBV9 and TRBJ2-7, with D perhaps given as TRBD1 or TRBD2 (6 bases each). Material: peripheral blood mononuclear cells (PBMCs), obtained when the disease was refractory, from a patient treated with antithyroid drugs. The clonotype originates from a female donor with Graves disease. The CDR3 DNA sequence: TGTGCCAGCAGCGTAGAGGGGGGCGACGACTACGAGCAGTACTTC. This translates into CASSVEGGDDYEQYF.